Each of the 29 T cell receptor beta chains below was sequenced from the same sample in a study of identical twins. TCRdb re-called the 5' RACE reads with MiXCR, one entry per CDR3 protein. The sample lists around 530,000 distinct CDR3 sequences; roughly 15% were seen once. These same records also appear under a second study, on yellow fever vaccine responses in identical twins.

The sequenced sample was CD4+ T cells sorted from blood. The origin of the receptors is a woman under 30 in good health.

Many counts were recorded for this clonotype. The gene calls are TRBV5-1 and TRBJ1-3; D gene uncertain. CDR3 size: 15 residues. V shed 0 bases and J shed 1 base, with 8 bases lying between them. Germline assignment: CDR1 SGHRS and CDR2 YFSETQ. CDR3 in amino acids: CASSLEGSSGNTIYF. The CDR3 DNA sequence: TGCGCCAGCAGCTTGGAAGGTTCATCTGGAAACACCATATATTTT.

The chain combines TRBV29-1 with TRBJ2-1; TRBD2 matches at 11 bases. The junction had 24 bases not matched to a gene; V was cut back by 6 bases and J by 2 bases. The CDR3 loop spans 21 amino acids. Germline loops: CDR1 SQVTM, CDR2 ANQGSEA. CDR3 residues: CSVLGTGFTSGGLGTYNEQFF. CDR3 coding DNA: TGCAGCGTACTAGGGACAGGGTTTACTAGCGGGGGCCTTGGAACCTACAATGAGCAGTTCTTC.

The V and J genes are TRBV24-1 and TRBJ2-2; 9 nucleotides align to TRBD2. The J segment lost 5 bases and the V segment lost 3 bases, leaving 6 bases of the junction unmatched. CDR1 is KGHDR, CDR2 SFDVKD, per germline. This CDR3 contains 16 residues. The CDR3 sequence is CATSDPGLAPTGELFF. DNA for the CDR3: TGTGCCACCAGTGATCCAGGACTAGCGCCGACCGGGGAGCTGTTTTTT.

The chain recombines TRBV24-1 with TRBJ2-1; 9 positions match TRBD2. V was clipped by 9 bases and J by 4 bases; unmatched bases: 9. CDR1 and CDR2 from the germline V gene are KGHDR and SFDVKD. The CDR3 has 15 residues. DNA for the CDR3: TGTGCCACCTCAGAAGCGGGGGGAAATTACAATGAGCAGTTCTTC. Translation gives CATSEAGGNYNEQFF.

This clonotype was counted ten times or more. The chain carries TRBV5-1 and TRBJ2-7; TRBD1 is a possible D gene (5 bases). V gave up 4 bases and J gave up 1 base, with 15 bases separating them. Germline assignment: CDR1 SGHRS and CDR2 YFSETQ. The CDR3 is 15 residues long. This chain's CDR3 is CASSPQGSGSYEQYF. CDR3 in DNA: TGCGCCAGCAGCCCGCAGGGTTCGGGTTCCTACGAGCAGTACTTC.

The V and J genes are TRBV11-2 and TRBJ2-7; 11 bases align to TRBD1. The trim removed 5 bases at V and 4 bases at J, leaving 16 bases unmatched. CDR3 size: 18 residues. Germline V gene data show CDR1 as SGHAT and CDR2 as FQNNGV. The CDR3 nucleotides are TGTGCCAGCAGCACCCCGACATCGGGGACAGGGGGGTTTTACGAGCAGTACTTC. This sequence encodes CASSTPTSGTGGFYEQYF.

This clonotype was found a few times. The chain has TRBV7-9 and TRBJ1-4; TRBD1 matches at 7 bases. The germline V gene has CDR1 SEHNR and CDR2 FQNEAQ (reference sequence). The junction had 6 bases not matched to a gene; V was cut back by 5 bases and J by 0 bases. This CDR3 contains 16 residues. The CDR3 loop reads CASSRGTDATNEKLFF. CDR3 nucleotides: TGTGCCAGCAGCCGCGGGACAGATGCAACTAATGAAAAACTGTTTTTT. Based on the CDR3 plus reference TRBV7-9 and TRBJ1-4, the full variable domain is DTGVSQNPRHKITKRGQNVTFRCDPISEHNRLYWYRQTLGQGPEFLTYFQNEAQLEKSRLLSDRFSAERPKGSFSTLEIQRTEQGDSAMYLCASSRGTDATNEKLFFGSGTQLSVL.

The V gene is TRBV3-1, the J gene TRBJ2-7, with unresolved D. V was cut by 3 bases and J by 6 bases, with 9 bases left in between. This CDR3 is built from 12 residues. The V gene's germline CDR1 is LGHDT and CDR2 YNNKEL (reference sequence). CDR3 residues: CASSQTSGEQYF. As DNA, the CDR3 is TGTGCCAGCAGCCAGACATCTGGCGAGCAGTACTTC.

This clonotype was recorded a few times. The chain joins TRBV20-1 to TRBJ2-7; D gene unclear. The CDR3 sequence is 11 residues long. Trimming took off 6 bases at V and 5 bases at J, with 11 bases between the two ends. Germline-derived CDR1 and CDR2 are DFQATT and SNEGSKA (reference sequence). The CDR3 loop reads CSARLGNEQYV. For the CDR3, the DNA is TGCAGTGCCAGGCTGGGCAACGAGCAGTACGTC.

The rearrangement uses TRBV14 and TRBJ1-3; D uncertain. Germline CDR1 reads SGHDN; CDR2 reads FVKESK. CDR3 length: 14 residues. V gave up 7 bases and J gave up 0 bases, with 10 bases separating them. The CDR3 bases are TGTGCCAGCACCCGGGTCCACTCTGGAAACACCATATATTTT. Its translation: CASTRVHSGNTIYF. The whole variable domain, remainder taken from reference TRBV14 and TRBJ1-3, is EAGVTQFPSHSVIEKGQTVTLRCDPISGHDNLYWYRRVMGKEIKFLLHFVKESKQDESGMPNNRFLAERTGGTYSTLKVQPAELEDSGVYFCASTRVHSGNTIYFGEGSWLTVV.

This chain connects TRBV4-2 to TRBJ2-5; tentatively, D is TRBD1 (5 bases). CDR1 is LGHNA, CDR2 YNFKEQ, per germline. V lost 0 bases and J lost 1, with 12 bases in between. This CDR3 has 16 residues. The CDR3 is CASSQDPGIPQETQYF. As DNA, the CDR3 is TGTGCCAGCAGCCAAGACCCAGGGATCCCCCAAGAGACCCAGTACTTC.

Only a few counts were recorded for this clonotype. V is TRBV27 and J is TRBJ2-7; unclear D gene. The V end lost 5 bases, the J end lost 1 base, and 21 bases lay between the germline ends. Germline values: CDR1 MNHEY, CDR2 SMNVEV (reference sequence). The CDR3 has 17 residues. The CDR3 region is CASSPHQQSGWSYEQYF. CDR3 nucleotides: TGTGCCAGCAGTCCTCACCAACAGTCGGGCTGGTCCTACGAGCAGTACTTC.

This clonotype was observed at least ten times. V gene TRBV20-1 combines with J gene TRBJ2-7; D gene uncertain. Trimming took off 2 bases at V and 3 bases at J, with 11 bases between the two ends. This CDR3 region has 13 residues. Germline CDR1 is DFQATT and CDR2 is SNEGSKA (reference sequence). In nucleotides, the CDR3 is TGCAGTGCTAGACGTTCTGGAAACTACGAGCAGTACTTC. Translation: CSARRSGNYEQYF.

V usage is TRBV14 and J usage is TRBJ2-4, with a possible D match to TRBD1 (5 bases). The CDR3 spans 15 residues. V was trimmed by 0 bases and J by 6 bases, leaving 12 bases between them. The V gene's germline CDR1 is SGHDN and CDR2 FVKESK. CDR3 bases: TGTGCCAGCAGCCAAGATCAGGGTTGGAGAAACATTCAGTACTTC. Its protein is CASSQDQGWRNIQYF.

The chain couples TRBV7-9 to TRBJ2-1; 12 nucleotides align to TRBD2. Looked up from germline, CDR1 is SEHNR and CDR2 is FQNEAQ (reference sequence). V trimming: 2 bases; J trimming: 5 bases; junction bases outside the gene matches: 4. The CDR3 runs 16 residues. The CDR3: CASSLRLAGENNEQFF. As DNA, the CDR3 is TGTGCCAGCAGCTTAAGACTAGCGGGGGAGAACAATGAGCAGTTCTTC.

The V gene is TRBV20-1, the J gene TRBJ2-7; 7 bases align to TRBD2. Trimming at V came to 0 bases and at J to 5 bases, leaving 7 bases not matched to a gene. The CDR3 sequence is 14 residues long. CDR1 and CDR2 from the germline V gene are DFQATT and SNEGSKA (reference sequence). The chain's CDR3 is CSARDTREINEQYF. CDR3 coding DNA: TGCAGTGCTAGAGATACGCGGGAGATCAACGAGCAGTACTTC.

Only a few counts were recorded for this clonotype. The rearrangement uses TRBV10-2 and TRBJ2-5, with TRBD1 matching 9 bases. Germline-derived CDR1 and CDR2 are WSHSY and SAAADI. The CDR3 is made up of 15 amino acids. Losses at the gene ends were 4 bases for V and 4 bases for J; bases not matched to a gene: 7. The CDR3 sequence: CASSGRTGERETQYF. In nucleotides, the CDR3 is TGCGCCAGCAGTGGAAGGACAGGGGAGAGAGAGACCCAGTACTTC.

In this sample, this clonotype turned up a few times. The chain uses TRBV25-1 and TRBJ2-2; weak D call: TRBD1 (6 bases). CDR1 is MGHDK and CDR2 is SYGVNS in the germline V gene. V was clipped by 3 bases and J by 2 bases, with 16 bases between them. The CDR3 length is 17 residues. CDR3 nucleotides: TGTGCCAGCAGTGAGAGTGACAGGTTCCAAAACACCGGGGAGCTGTTTTTT. As protein: CASSESDRFQNTGELFF.

This chain joins TRBV5-1 and TRBJ1-3; TRBD1 is a possible D gene (6 bases). The germline V gene encodes CDR1 SGHRS and CDR2 YFSETQ. Trimming removed 3 bases at V and 0 bases at J, with 13 bases between. The CDR3 covers 16 residues. DNA of the CDR3: TGCGCCAGCAGCTCGGGGGCTCGGAACTCTGGAAACACCATATATTTT. Translation gives CASSSGARNSGNTIYF.

This clonotype was seen only a few times. DNA for the CDR3: TGTGCCACCAGCAGAGATCGAACGGTGAACACTGAAGCTTTCTTT. Protein product: CATSRDRTVNTEAFF. V gene TRBV15 combines with J gene TRBJ1-1, with D uncertain. The CDR3 runs to 15 residues. CDR1 is LNHNV, CDR2 YYDKDF, per germline (reference sequence). Trimming took 0 bases from V and 0 from J, leaving 8 bases between them.

The rearrangement links TRBV15 to TRBJ2-7; 7 nucleotides agree with TRBD1. The J segment lost 5 bases and the V segment lost 0 bases, leaving 7 bases of the junction unmatched. The length of the CDR3 is 15 residues. The germline CDR1 and CDR2 sequences are LNHNV and YYDKDF (reference sequence). Here the CDR3 DNA reads TGTGCCACCAGCAGAGAGTTCAGGGGGACCGACGAGCAGTACTTC. As protein: CATSREFRGTDEQYF.

This clonotype was detected a few times. The chain links TRBV20-1 to TRBJ2-2, with D tentatively TRBD1 (6 bases). This CDR3 is built from 14 residues. Trimming took off 3 bases at V and 5 bases at J, with 13 bases between the two ends. CDR1 and CDR2 (germline): DFQATT, SNEGSKA (reference sequence). CDR3 nucleotides: TGCAGTGCTAGTCCACAGGGTTGGACCGGGGAGCTGTTTTTT. Amino acid sequence: CSASPQGWTGELFF.

This clonotype came up once. This chain joins TRBV25-1 and TRBJ2-5; D is perhaps TRBD1 (5 bases). The CDR3 spans 13 residues. In germline, CDR1 is MGHDK, CDR2 SYGVNS. Trimming cost V 2 bases and J 7 bases, with 11 bases left between them. The CDR3, as DNA: TGTGCCAGCAGTGAAATCAAGGGGCCGACCCAGTACTTC. This translates into CASSEIKGPTQYF.

The rearrangement uses TRBV4-2 and TRBJ1-4; TRBD1 matches 12 bases. Looked up from germline, CDR1 is LGHNA and CDR2 is YNFKEQ. This CDR3 has 15 residues. J was trimmed by 7 bases and V by 3 bases; bases with no gene match: 3. CDR3 residues: CASSQGQGAAEKLFF. CDR3 coding DNA: TGTGCCAGCAGCCAGGGACAGGGGGCTGCTGAAAAACTGTTTTTT.

This clonotype has more than one count but fewer than ten. The V gene is TRBV29-1, the J gene TRBJ1-5; D gene ambiguous. Germline V gene data show CDR1 as SQVTM and CDR2 as ANQGSEA. Trimming stripped 0 bases from V and 6 bases from J, with 6 bases between. CDR3 length equals 12 residues. The CDR3 region has the DNA TGCAGCGTTGAAGATCCAGGTCAGCCCCAGCATTTT. It yields the protein CSVEDPGQPQHF.

CDR3 coding DNA: TGTGCCAGCAGTTTCGCCGGGACTAGCGGCAATGAGCAGTTCTTC. Residues: CASSFAGTSGNEQFF. The J gene is TRBJ2-1, the V gene TRBV7-9, with 11 bases aligning to TRBD2. The germline V gene encodes CDR1 SEHNR and CDR2 FQNEAQ (reference sequence). The CDR3 length is 15 residues. V lost 6 bases and J lost 6; bases outside the gene matches: 7.

This clonotype was observed a few times. The V and J genes are TRBV10-3 and TRBJ2-1; no reliable D call. The germline CDR1 and CDR2 sequences are ENHRY and SYGVKD. V was clipped by 8 bases and J by 4 bases, with 6 bases between them. There are 11 residues in the CDR3. CDR3: CAIGQYNEQFF. In nucleotides, the CDR3 is TGTGCCATCGGCCAGTACAATGAGCAGTTCTTC.

J is TRBJ2-5 and V is TRBV9; 7 nucleotides line up with TRBD2. Losses at the gene ends were 2 bases for V and 5 bases for J; bases not matched to a gene: 9. The germline gives CDR1 SGDLS, CDR2 YYNGEE. CDR3 length: 15 residues. The CDR3 DNA sequence: TGTGCCAGCAGCGTCTTGGGGGGGACCAGGGAGACCCAGTACTTC. As protein: CASSVLGGTRETQYF. Together with reference TRBV9 and TRBJ2-5, the CDR3 gives the full variable domain: DSGVTQTPKHLITATGQRVTLRCSPRSGDLSVYWYQQSLDQGLQFLIQYYNGEERAKGNILERFSAQQFPDLHSELNLSSLELGDSALYFCASSVLGGTRETQYFGPGTRLLVL.

This clonotype was seen only a few times. Sequence at one end of the junction differs from germline and may be a read error. The chain combines TRBV20-1 with TRBJ2-5, with 8 bases matching TRBD2. The CDR3 spans 16 residues. Germline CDR1 is DFQATT and CDR2 is SNEGSKA (reference sequence). In DNA form, the CDR3 reads TGCTGTGCTAGAGATTTTAATAGCGGGGCGAAAGAGACCCAGTACTTC. Amino acid sequence: CCARDFNSGAKETQYF.